Listed here is a single T cell receptor (beta chain). Data came from immunoSEQ multiplex PCR; TCRdb stores just in-frame clones and leaves some out. Among 95,000 to 150,000 clones listed, around 93% were seen once. This CDR3 comprises 14 residues. Germline V gives CDR1 MDHEN, CDR2 SYDVKM. Trimming took off 10 bases at V and 4 bases at J, with 18 bases between the two ends. This specimen comes from a study of T cell responses to AZD1222 COVID-19 vaccine. This chain links TRBV28 with TRBJ2-3; no firm D call. The input for sequencing was peripheral blood, taken on day 0 of AZD1222 vaccination. The receptor was isolated from an adult in good health. The CDR3 coding sequence is TGTGCCACAGCAGGCTCCACGCATGCAGATACGCAGTATTTT. Translating gives CATAGSTHADTQYF.